This record covers a single T cell receptor (beta chain). The antigen is not known. Profiling relied on immunoSEQ multiplex PCR, and the TCRdb table lists in-frame clones only, not all of them. The sample yields 73,000 or so clones, 85% to 90% seen once. This specimen comes from a study of OX40 agonist ivuxolimab in advanced cancers. As for the study in general: As their treatment, patients were administered ivuxolimab, an agonistic anti-OX40 (CD134) antibody. Across the patients, intravenous ivuxolimab was delivered every 2 weeks at 0.01 to 10 mg/kg. Regarding the study as a whole: Nonresponders included some who also had low normalized T-cell clonal expansion. CD4+ T cells averaged fewer expanded clones than CD8+ T cells.

Sequenced material: CD4+ or CD8+ T cells sorted from blood, taken in a trial of the OX40 agonist ivuxolimab. The receptor was isolated from an adult with an advanced solid tumor such as melanoma, head and neck, liver or kidney cancer.

CDR3 loop: CASSRDRGHGGELFF. The CDR3 nucleotides read TGTGCCAGCAGTAGGGACAGGGGGCATGGCGGGGAGCTGTTTTTT. The gene calls are TRBV27 and TRBJ2-2; TRBD1 aligns across 12 bases. The CDR3 extends over 15 amino acids. The germline V gene has CDR1 MNHEY and CDR2 SMNVEV (reference sequence). The junction had 5 bases not matched to a gene; V was cut back by 5 bases and J by 7 bases.